The TCR beta chain described here comes from a study of cytomegalovirus exposure and HLA in healthy donors. Overall study results and limits: The investigators catalogued 150 to 200 TCR beta chains as cytomegalovirus-associated. It is likely that the observed cluster of highly shared sequence variants was a sequencing artifact.

This clone occurred a few times. Its antigen remains unknown. Germline CDR1 LGHNA, CDR2 YSLEER. This CDR3 region has 15 residues. V gave up 1 base and J gave up 8 bases; unmatched junction bases: 9. Researchers ran the PCR with 60 Vbeta and 13 Jbeta primers. This table comes from immunoSEQ multiplex PCR, and its TCRdb copy is limited to in-frame clones, with some not included. The sample lists approximately 200,000 clones, 75% to 85% occurring once. This sequence joins TRBV4-3 and TRBJ1-2, with TRBD1 matching over 8 bases. Material: PBMCs. This receptor was obtained from a girl aged 5-17 years in good health and CMV-seronegative. CDR3 DNA sequence: TGCGCCAGCAGCCAAGGGCTGGGGGGGACAGGAGGCTACACCTTC. Amino acids: CASSQGLGGTGGYTF.